One sample yielded the 7 T cell receptor beta chains listed below, sequenced in a study of shared clonotypes between healthy human individuals. Terminally differentiated effector memory CD45RA+ cells were excluded by CCR7 positive selection of CD45RO-negative cells. TCRdb's table, derived via immunoSEQ multiplex PCR, lists solely in-frame clones and lacks some. The sample has around 2,000,000 clones; about 94% are singletons. The sample consisted of naive CD8+ T cells sorted from blood. These receptors all come from a man younger than 35 in good health.

On this clone itself: Other DNA sequences from this sample encode an identical CDR3 as well. The chain employs TRBV6-5 and TRBJ2-2, with TRBD2 as a possible D gene (6 bases). Germline values: CDR1 MNHEY, CDR2 SVGAGI. Between the trimmed V and J ends, which lost 0 bases and 3 bases, there was a span of 11 bases. This CDR3 contains 16 residues. The CDR3 protein is CASSYSTGEYTGELFF. CDR3 sequence (DNA): TGTGCCAGCAGTTACTCGACGGGAGAATACACCGGGGAGCTGTTTTTT.

V usage is TRBV19 and J usage is TRBJ2-7; D is undetermined. The CDR3 loop spans 14 amino acids. Germline V lookup: CDR1 LNHDA, CDR2 SQIVND (reference sequence). Trimming cost V 2 bases and J 3 bases, with 11 bases left between them. CDR3 DNA: TGTGCCAGTAGTATATTGGGCGCAAACTACGAGCAGTACTTC. This encodes CASSILGANYEQYF.

This rearrangement joins TRBV5-1 to TRBJ1-1, with D tentatively TRBD1 (5 bases). Germline V gives CDR1 SGHRS, CDR2 YFSETQ. V was shortened by 2 bases and J by 11 bases, with 19 bases between the two germline ends. The CDR3 runs to 14 residues. The CDR3 sequence is CASSFESRERGAFF. The CDR3 nucleotides read TGCGCCAGCAGCTTTGAGAGCAGGGAACGAGGCGCTTTCTTT.

This clone occurred once. The rearrangement links TRBV27 to TRBJ2-5; 9 nucleotides agree with TRBD2. Germline V gives CDR1 MNHEY, CDR2 SMNVEV (reference sequence). Losses at the gene ends were 5 bases for V and 5 bases for J; bases not matched to a gene: 9. The CDR3 totals 15 residues. The CDR3 region is CASSPRTSARETQYF. CDR3 in DNA: TGTGCCAGCAGTCCCAGGACTAGCGCGAGGGAGACCCAGTACTTC.

The chain joins TRBV2 to TRBJ2-6; D ambiguous. The V gene's germline CDR1 is SNHLY and CDR2 FYNNEI. CDR3 size: 13 residues. Trimming cost V 4 bases and J 4 bases, with 5 bases left between them. CDR3 in amino acids: CASSATGANVLTF. As DNA, the CDR3 is TGTGCCAGCAGTGCCACGGGGGCCAACGTCCTGACTTTC.

The chain employs TRBV2 and TRBJ2-1; D is unresolved. CDR3 length: 11 amino acids. Germline V gene sequence: CDR1 SNHLY, CDR2 FYNNEI. V was shortened by 5 bases and J by 5 bases, with 4 bases between the two germline ends. CDR3 nucleotide sequence: TGTGCCAGCAGTAGCAACAATGAGCAGTTCTTC. As protein: CASSSNNEQFF.

The rearrangement links TRBV28 to TRBJ2-7, with no clear D. Trimming left V 5 bases short and J 7 bases short, with 15 bases between. Per germline, CDR1 MDHEN and CDR2 SYDVKM. The CDR3 contains 13 residues. The CDR3 region is CASSVGPPGEQYF. The CDR3 bases are TGTGCCAGCAGTGTAGGACCTCCCGGGGAGCAGTACTTC.